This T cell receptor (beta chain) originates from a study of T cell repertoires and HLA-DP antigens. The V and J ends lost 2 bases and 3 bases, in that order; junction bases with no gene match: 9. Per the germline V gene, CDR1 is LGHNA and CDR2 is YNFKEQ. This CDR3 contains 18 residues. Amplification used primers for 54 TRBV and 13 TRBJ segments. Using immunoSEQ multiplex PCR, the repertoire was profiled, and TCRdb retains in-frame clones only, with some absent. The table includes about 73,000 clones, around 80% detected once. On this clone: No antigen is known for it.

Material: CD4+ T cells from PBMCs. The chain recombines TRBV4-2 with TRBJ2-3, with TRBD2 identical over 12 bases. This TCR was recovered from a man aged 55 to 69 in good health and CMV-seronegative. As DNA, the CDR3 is TGTGCCAGCAGCCAACAGACTGTTACTAGCGGGGGGACAGATACGCAGTATTTT. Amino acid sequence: CASSQQTVTSGGTDTQYF.